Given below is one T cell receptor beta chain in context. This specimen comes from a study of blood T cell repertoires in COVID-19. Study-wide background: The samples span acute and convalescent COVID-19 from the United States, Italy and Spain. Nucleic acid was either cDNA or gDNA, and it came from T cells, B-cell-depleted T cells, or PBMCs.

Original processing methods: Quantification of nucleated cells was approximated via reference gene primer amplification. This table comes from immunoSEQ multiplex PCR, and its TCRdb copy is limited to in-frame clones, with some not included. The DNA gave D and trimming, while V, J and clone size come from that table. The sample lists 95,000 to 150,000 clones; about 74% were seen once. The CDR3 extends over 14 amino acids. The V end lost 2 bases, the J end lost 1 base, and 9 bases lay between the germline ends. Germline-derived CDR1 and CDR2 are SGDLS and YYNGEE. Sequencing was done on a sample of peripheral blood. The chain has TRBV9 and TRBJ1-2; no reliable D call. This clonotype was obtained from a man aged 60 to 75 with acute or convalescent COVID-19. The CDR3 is CASSVGGFNYGYTF. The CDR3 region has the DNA TGTGCCAGCAGCGTCGGCGGCTTTAACTATGGCTACACCTTC.